This TCR beta chain was observed in a study of CD8+CD57+ T cells in acquired aplastic anemia. By flow cytometry, patients selected for sequencing had shown an expansion of CD8+CD57+ cells. Acquired aplastic anemia of severe grade affected all patients. In the case of this clonotype: The antigen is not known.

CDR3 and TCR beta VDJ profiling relied on a genomic DNA template. One entry per CDR3 protein, called by TCRdb with MiXCR from the reads. The sample records 220,000 or so distinct CDR3 sequences, 65% being singletons. Study observations and caveats: Comparison of patients with controls identified roughly 30 shared CD8+ CDR3 sequences.

This CDR3 spans 15 amino acids. Per the germline V gene, CDR1 is DFQATT and CDR2 is SNEGSKA (reference sequence). Sample: sorted CD4+, CD8+, or CD8+CD57+ T cells (not recorded which) from PBMCs. The chain joins TRBV20-1 to TRBJ2-5, with 7 nucleotides matching TRBD1. TRBJ2-7 matches the DNA end more closely, so the J call is doubtful. This receptor was obtained from a human donor with aplastic anemia. The CDR3 DNA reads TGCAGTGCTAGAGATCCGAGACAGGGATTCGCCGAGCAGTACTTC. Translated: CSARDPRQGFAEQYF.